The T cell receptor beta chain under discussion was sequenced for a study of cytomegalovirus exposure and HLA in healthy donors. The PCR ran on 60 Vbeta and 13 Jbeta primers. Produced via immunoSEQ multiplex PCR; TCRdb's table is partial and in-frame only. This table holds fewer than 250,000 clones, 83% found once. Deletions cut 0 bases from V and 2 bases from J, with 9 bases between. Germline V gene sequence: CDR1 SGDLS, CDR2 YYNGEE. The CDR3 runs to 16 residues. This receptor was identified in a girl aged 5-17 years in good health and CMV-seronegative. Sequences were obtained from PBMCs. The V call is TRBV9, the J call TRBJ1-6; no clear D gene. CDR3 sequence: CASSVEQTPYNSPLHF. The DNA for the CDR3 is TGTGCCAGCAGCGTAGAACAGACCCCCTATAATTCACCCCTCCACTTT.